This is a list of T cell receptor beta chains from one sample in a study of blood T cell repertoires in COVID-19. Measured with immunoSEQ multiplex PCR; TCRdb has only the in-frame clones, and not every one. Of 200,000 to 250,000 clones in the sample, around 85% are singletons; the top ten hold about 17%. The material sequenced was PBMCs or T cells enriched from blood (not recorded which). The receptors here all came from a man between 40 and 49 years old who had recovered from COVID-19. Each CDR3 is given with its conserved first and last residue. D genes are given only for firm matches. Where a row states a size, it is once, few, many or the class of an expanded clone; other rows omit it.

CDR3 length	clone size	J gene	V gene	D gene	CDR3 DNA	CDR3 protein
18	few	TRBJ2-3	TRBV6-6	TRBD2	TGTGCCAGCAGTCTGCCCCCAACTAGCGGGAGTTTACCAGATACGCAGTATTTT	CASSLPPTSGSLPDTQYF
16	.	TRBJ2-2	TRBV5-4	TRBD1	TGTGCCAGCAGCCCGTGGACAGGGGCCTCTGGCGGGGAGCTGTTTTTT	CASSPWTGASGGELFF
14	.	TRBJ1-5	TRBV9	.	TGTGCCAGCAGCGTAGGGCAGGTTCATCAGCCCCAGCATTTT	CASSVGQVHQPQHF
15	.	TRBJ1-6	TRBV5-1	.	TGCGCCAGCAGCAGTATGGGCACGAATAATTCACCCCTCCACTTT	CASSSMGTNNSPLHF
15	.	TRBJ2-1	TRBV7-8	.	TGTGCCAGCAGCTTAGATCGCGGAGGATACAATGAGCAGTTCTTC	CASSLDRGGYNEQFF
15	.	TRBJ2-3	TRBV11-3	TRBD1	TGTGCCAGCAGCTTAAGGGGGACAGCCGAGAATACGCAGTATTTT	CASSLRGTAENTQYF
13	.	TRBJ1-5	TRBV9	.	TGTGCCAGCAGCCTAGCTCCCCAGGGCTACCAGCATTTT	CASSLAPQGYQHF
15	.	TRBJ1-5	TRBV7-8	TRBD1	TGTGCCAGCAGCTTAGCGGGACAGGGCGATCAGCCCCAGCATTTT	CASSLAGQGDQPQHF
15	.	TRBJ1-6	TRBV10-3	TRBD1	TGTGCCATCAGCAGGGGACAGCCAAATAATTCACCCCTCCACTTT	CAISRGQPNNSPLHF
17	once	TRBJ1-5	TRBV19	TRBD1	TGTGCCAGTAGTATCCCCCGACAGGGTCAGAATAATCAGCCCCAGCATTTT	CASSIPRQGQNNQPQHF
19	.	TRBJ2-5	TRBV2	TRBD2	TGTGCCAGCTATACCCCGGGACTAGCGGGAGTAATGCGGTCAGAGACCCAGTACTTC	CASYTPGLAGVMRSETQYF
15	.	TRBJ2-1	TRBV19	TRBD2	TGTGCCAGTAGAAGGAGCGGGGGCTCCTACAATGAGCAGTTCTTC	CASRRSGGSYNEQFF
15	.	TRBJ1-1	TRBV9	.	TGTGCCAGCAGCGCCGGACAGAACATGAACACTGAAGCTTTCTTT	CASSAGQNMNTEAFF